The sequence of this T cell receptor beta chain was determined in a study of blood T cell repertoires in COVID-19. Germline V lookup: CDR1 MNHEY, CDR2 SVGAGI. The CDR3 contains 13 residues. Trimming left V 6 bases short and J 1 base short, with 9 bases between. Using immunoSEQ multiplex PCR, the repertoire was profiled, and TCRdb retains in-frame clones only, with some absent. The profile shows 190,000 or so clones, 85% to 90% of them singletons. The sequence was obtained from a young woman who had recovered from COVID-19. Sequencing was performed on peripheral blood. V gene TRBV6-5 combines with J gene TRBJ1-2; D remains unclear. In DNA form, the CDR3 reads TGTGCCAGCAGCTCGGTATTTAACTATGGCTACACCTTC. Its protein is CASSSVFNYGYTF.